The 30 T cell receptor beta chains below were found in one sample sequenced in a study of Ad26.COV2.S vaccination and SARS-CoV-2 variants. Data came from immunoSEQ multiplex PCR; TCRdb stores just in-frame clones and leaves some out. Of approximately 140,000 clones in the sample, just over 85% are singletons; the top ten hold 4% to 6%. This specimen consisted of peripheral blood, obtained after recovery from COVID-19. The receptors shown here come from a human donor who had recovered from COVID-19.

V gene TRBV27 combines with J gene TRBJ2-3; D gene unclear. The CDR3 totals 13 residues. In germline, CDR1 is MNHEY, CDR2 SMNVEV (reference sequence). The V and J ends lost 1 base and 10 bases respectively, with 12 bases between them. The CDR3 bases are TGTGCCAGCAGTTTATTTGGTAGTGATGCGCAGTATTTT. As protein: CASSLFGSDAQYF.

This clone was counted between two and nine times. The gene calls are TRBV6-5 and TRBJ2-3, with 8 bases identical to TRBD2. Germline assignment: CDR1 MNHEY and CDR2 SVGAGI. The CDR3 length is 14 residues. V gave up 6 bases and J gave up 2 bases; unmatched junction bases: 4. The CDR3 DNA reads TGTGCCAGCAGGCGGGGGGCCCCCACAGATACGCAGTATTTT. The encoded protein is CASRRGAPTDTQYF.

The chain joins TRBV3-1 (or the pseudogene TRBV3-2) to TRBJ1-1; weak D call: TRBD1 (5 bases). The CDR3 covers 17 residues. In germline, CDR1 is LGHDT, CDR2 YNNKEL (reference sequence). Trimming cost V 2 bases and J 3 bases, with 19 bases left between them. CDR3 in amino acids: CASSQRLSLRGYTEAFF. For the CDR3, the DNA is TGTGCCAGCAGCCAACGACTATCACTCCGGGGGTACACTGAAGCTTTCTTT.

The CDR3 region is CASSVGGLAGINEQFF. The CDR3 DNA sequence: TGTGCCAGCAGCGTAGGAGGTCTAGCGGGGATCAATGAGCAGTTCTTC. The V and J genes are TRBV9 and TRBJ2-1, with 9 nucleotides matching TRBD2. In germline, CDR1 is SGDLS, CDR2 YYNGEE. Losses at the gene ends were 0 bases for V and 6 bases for J; bases not matched to a gene: 7. The CDR3 totals 16 residues.

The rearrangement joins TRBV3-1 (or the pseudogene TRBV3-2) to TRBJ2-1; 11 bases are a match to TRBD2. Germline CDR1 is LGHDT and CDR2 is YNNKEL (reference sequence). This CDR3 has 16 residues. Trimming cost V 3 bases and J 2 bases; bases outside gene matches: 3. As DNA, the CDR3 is TGTGCCAGCAGCCAGCTAGCGGGGGGCGCCTACAATGAGCAGTTCTTC. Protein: CASSQLAGGAYNEQFF.

The CDR3 nucleotides are TGCGCCAGCAGCCAAGATTGGGACAGGGGCGATACGCAGTATTTT. Translated, it gives CASSQDWDRGDTQYF. This chain connects TRBV4-3 to TRBJ2-3; the match to TRBD1 covers 10 bases. The trim removed 0 bases at V and 6 bases at J, leaving 3 bases unmatched. The CDR3 covers 15 residues. Germline loops: CDR1 LGHNA, CDR2 YSLEER.

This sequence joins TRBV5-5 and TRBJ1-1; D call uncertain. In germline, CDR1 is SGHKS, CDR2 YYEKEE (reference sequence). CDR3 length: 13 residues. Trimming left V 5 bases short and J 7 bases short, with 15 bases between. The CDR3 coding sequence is TGTGCCAGCAGTTACAGCAGTTTTCATGAAGCTTTCTTT. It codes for CASSYSSFHEAFF.

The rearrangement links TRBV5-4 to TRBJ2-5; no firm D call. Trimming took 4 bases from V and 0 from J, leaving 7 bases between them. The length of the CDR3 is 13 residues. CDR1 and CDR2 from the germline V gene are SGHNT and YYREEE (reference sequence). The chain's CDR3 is CASSRIYQETQYF. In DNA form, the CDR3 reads TGTGCCAGCAGCCGCATTTACCAAGAGACCCAGTACTTC. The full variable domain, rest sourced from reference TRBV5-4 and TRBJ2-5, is ETGVTQSPTHLIKTRGQQVTLRCSSQSGHNTVSWYQQALGQGPQFIFQYYREEENGRGNFPPRFSGLQFPNYSSELNVNALELDDSALYLCASSRIYQETQYFGPGTRLLVL.

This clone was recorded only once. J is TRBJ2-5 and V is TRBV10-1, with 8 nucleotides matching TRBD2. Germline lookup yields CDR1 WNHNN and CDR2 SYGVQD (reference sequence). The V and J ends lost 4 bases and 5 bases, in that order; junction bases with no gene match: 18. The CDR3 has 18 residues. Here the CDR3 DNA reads TGCGCCAGCAGTGTGAGGAGCGGGGGTGAATTCCTTGCGGAGACCCAGTACTTC. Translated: CASSVRSGGEFLAETQYF.

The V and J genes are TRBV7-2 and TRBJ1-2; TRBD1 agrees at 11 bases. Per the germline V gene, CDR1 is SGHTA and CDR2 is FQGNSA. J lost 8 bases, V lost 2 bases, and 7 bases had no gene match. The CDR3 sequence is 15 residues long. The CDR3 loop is CASSLLGQGAEGYTF. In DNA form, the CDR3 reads TGTGCCAGCAGCTTACTAGGACAGGGGGCAGAAGGCTACACCTTC.

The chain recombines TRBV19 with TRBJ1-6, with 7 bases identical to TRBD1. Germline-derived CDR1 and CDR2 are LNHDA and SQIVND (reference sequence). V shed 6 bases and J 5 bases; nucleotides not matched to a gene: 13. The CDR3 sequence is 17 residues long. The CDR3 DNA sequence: TGTGCCAGTAGCCCCTCCAACTGGGACAGCCATAATTCACCCCTCCACTTT. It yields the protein CASSPSNWDSHNSPLHF. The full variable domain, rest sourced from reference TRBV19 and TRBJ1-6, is DGGITQSPKYLFRKEGQNVTLSCEQNLNHDAMYWYRQDPGQGLRLIYYSQIVNDFQKGDIAEGYSVSREKKESFPLTVTSAQKNPTAFYLCASSPSNWDSHNSPLHFGNGTRLTVT.

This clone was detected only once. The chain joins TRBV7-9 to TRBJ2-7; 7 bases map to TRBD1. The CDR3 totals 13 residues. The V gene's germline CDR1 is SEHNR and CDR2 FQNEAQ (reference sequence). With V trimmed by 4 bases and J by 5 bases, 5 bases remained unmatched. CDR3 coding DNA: TGTGCCAGCAGCTCGACAGGGCCCAACGAGCAGTACTTC. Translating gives CASSSTGPNEQYF.

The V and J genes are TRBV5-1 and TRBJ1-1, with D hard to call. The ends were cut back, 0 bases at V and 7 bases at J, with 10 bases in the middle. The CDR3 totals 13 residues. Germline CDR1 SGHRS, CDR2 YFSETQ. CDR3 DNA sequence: TGCGCCAGCAGCTTGGTGGCGGACCGTGAAGCTTTCTTT. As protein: CASSLVADREAFF.

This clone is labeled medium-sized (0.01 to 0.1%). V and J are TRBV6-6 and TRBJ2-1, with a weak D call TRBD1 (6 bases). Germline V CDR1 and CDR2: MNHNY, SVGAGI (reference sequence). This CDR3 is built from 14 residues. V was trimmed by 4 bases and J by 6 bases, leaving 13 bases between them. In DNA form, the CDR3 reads TGTGCCAGCAGTTTAGGACAGAGCCCCAATGAGCAGTTCTTC. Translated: CASSLGQSPNEQFF.

The CDR3 here is CASSLKASGAQGEQFF. As DNA, the CDR3 is TGCGCCAGCAGCTTGAAGGCTAGCGGGGCTCAGGGGGAGCAGTTCTTC. V usage is TRBV5-1 and J usage is TRBJ2-1; the match to TRBD2 covers 9 bases. J was trimmed by 10 bases and V by 1 base; bases with no gene match: 12. The CDR3 extends over 16 amino acids. CDR1 and CDR2 from the germline V gene are SGHRS and YFSETQ.

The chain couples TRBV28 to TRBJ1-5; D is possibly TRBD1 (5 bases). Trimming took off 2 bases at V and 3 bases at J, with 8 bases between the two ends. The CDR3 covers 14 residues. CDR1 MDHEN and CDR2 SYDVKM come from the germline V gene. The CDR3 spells CASSLGHTNQPQHF. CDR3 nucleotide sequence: TGTGCCAGCAGTTTAGGACATACCAATCAGCCCCAGCATTTT.

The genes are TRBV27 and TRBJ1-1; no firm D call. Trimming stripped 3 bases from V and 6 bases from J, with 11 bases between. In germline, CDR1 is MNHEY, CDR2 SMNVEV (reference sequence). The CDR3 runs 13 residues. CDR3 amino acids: CASSFPGSAEAFF. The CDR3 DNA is TGTGCCAGCAGTTTCCCGGGAAGCGCTGAAGCTTTCTTT.

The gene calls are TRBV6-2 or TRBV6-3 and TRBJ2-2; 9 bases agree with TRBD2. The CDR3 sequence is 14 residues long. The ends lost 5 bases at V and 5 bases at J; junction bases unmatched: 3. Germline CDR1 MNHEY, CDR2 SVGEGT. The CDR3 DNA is TGTGCCAGCAGTCGCGCGGGAGGGACCGGGGAGCTGTTTTTT. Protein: CASSRAGGTGELFF.

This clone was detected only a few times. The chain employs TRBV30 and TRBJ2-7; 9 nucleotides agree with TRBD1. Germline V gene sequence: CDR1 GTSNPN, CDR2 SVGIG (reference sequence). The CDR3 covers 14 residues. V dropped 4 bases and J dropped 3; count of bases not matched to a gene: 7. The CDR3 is CAWTPGTGLYEQYF. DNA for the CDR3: TGTGCCTGGACTCCCGGGACAGGGCTCTACGAGCAGTACTTC.

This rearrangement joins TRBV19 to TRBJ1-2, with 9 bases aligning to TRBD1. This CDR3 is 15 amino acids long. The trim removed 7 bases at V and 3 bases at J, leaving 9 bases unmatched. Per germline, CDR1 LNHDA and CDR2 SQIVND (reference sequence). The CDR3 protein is CASKTWDRDHYGYTF. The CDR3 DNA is TGTGCCAGTAAGACCTGGGACAGGGATCACTATGGCTACACCTTC.

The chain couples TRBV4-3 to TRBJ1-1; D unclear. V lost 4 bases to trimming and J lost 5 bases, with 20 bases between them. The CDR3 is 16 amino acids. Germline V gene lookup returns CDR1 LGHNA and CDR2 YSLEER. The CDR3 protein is CASSPGGRVWETEAFF. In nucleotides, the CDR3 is TGCGCCAGCAGCCCAGGCGGCCGTGTTTGGGAAACTGAAGCTTTCTTT.

The CDR3 bases are TGTGCCAGCAGTCCCGGGACAGGGAGCTATGGCTACACCTTC. This translates into CASSPGTGSYGYTF. The gene calls are TRBV27 and TRBJ1-2; 9 positions agree with TRBD1. CDR1 is MNHEY and CDR2 is SMNVEV in the germline V gene (reference sequence). The trim removed 5 bases at V and 4 bases at J, leaving 5 bases unmatched. CDR3 length: 14 residues.

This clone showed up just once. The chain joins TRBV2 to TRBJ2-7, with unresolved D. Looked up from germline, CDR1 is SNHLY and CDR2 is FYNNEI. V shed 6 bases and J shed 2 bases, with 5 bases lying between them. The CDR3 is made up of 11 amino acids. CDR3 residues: CASSPTYEQYF. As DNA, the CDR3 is TGTGCCAGCAGCCCGACCTACGAGCAGTACTTC.

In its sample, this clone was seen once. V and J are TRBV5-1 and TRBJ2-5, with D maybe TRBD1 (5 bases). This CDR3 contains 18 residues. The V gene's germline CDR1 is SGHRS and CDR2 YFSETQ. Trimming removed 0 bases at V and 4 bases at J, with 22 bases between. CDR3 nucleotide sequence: TGCGCCAGCAGCTTGGCCCGGACGGCGGAGCAGGGTTTAGAGACCCAGTACTTC. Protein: CASSLARTAEQGLETQYF.

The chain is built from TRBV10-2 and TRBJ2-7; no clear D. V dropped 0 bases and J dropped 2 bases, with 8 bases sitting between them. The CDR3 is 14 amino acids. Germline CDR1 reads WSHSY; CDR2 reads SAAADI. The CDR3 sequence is CASSESWTAYEQYF. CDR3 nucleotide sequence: TGCGCCAGCAGTGAGTCTTGGACGGCCTACGAGCAGTACTTC.

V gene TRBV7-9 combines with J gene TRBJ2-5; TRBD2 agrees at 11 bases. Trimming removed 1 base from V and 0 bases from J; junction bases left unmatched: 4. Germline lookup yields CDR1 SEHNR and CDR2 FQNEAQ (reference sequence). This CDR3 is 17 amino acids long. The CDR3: CASSLVPSGGYQETQYF. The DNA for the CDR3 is TGTGCCAGCAGCTTAGTCCCTAGCGGGGGGTACCAAGAGACCCAGTACTTC.

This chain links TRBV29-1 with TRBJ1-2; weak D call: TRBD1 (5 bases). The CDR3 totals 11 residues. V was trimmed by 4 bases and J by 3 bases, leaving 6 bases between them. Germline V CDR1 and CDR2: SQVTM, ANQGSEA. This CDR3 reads CSVAGDYGYTF. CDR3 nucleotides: TGCAGCGTTGCGGGGGACTATGGCTACACCTTC. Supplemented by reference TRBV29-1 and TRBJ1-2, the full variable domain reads SAVISQKPSRDICQRGTSLTIQCQVDSQVTMMFWYRQQPGQSLTLIATANQGSEATYESGFVIDKFPISRPNLTFSTLTVSNMSPEDSSIYLCSVAGDYGYTFGSGTRLTVV.

CDR3 residues: CASSLGPQSSRWTEAFF. For the CDR3, the DNA is TGTGCCAGCAGTTTAGGACCCCAATCTTCAAGATGGACTGAAGCTTTCTTT. The V and J genes are TRBV28 and TRBJ1-1; D ambiguous. CDR1 is MDHEN, CDR2 SYDVKM, per germline. CDR3 length equals 17 residues. V lost 2 bases to trimming and J lost 5 bases, with 21 bases between them.

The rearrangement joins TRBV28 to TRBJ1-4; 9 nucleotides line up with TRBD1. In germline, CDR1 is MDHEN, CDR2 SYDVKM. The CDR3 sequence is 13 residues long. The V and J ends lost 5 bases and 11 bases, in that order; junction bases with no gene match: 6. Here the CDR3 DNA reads TGTGCCAGCAGTACAAGGACAGGGGTGAAACTGTTTTTT. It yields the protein CASSTRTGVKLFF.

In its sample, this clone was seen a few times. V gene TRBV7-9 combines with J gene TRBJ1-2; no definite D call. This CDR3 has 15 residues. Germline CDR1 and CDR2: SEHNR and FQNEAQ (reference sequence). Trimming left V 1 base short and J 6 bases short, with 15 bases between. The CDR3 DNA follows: TGTGCCAGCAGCTTAGGGGAAGGGTCCTGGGATGGCTACACCTTC. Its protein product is CASSLGEGSWDGYTF. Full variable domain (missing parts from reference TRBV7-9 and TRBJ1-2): DTGVSQNPRHKITKRGQNVTFRCDPISEHNRLYWYRQTLGQGPEFLTYFQNEAQLEKSRLLSDRFSAERPKGSFSTLEIQRTEQGDSAMYLCASSLGEGSWDGYTFGSGTRLTVV.